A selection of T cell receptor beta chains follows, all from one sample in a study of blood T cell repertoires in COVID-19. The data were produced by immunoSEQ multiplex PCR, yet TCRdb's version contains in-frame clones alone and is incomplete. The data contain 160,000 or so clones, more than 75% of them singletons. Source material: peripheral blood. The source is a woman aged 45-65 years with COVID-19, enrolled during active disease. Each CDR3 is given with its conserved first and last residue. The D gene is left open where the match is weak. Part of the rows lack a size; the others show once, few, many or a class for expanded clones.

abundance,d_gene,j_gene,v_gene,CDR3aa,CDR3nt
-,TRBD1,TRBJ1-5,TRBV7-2,CASTPTGSAGQPQHF,TGTGCCAGCACCCCGACAGGGTCGGCGGGTCAGCCCCAGCATTTT
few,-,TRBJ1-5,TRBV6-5,CASSYSLGSDQPQHF,TGTGCCAGCAGTTACTCGCTGGGTAGCGATCAGCCCCAGCATTTT
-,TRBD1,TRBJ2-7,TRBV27,CASRGQGASYEQYF,TGTGCCAGCAGGGGACAGGGGGCAAGCTACGAACAGTACTTC
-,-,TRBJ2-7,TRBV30,CAWSVGRGYEQYF,TGTGCCTGGAGTGTAGGCAGGGGCTACGAGCAGTACTTC
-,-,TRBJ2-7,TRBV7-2,CASSLDRLGEQYF,TGTGCCAGCAGCCTTGACCGACTCGGCGAGCAGTACTTC
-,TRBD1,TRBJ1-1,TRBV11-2,CASSDRQGMNTEAFF,TGTGCCAGCAGCGACCGACAGGGGATGAACACTGAAGCTTTCTTT
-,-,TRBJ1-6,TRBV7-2,CASSLDISPLHF,TGTGCCAGCAGCTTAGACATTTCACCCCTCCACTTT
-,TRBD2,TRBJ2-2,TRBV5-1,CASSWIGTSGGDTGELFF,TGCGCCAGCAGCTGGATCGGGACTAGCGGGGGGGACACCGGGGAGCTGTTTTTT
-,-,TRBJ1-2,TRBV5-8,CASSLDLRSYGYTF,TGTGCCAGCAGCTTGGATCTCAGATCTTATGGCTACACCTTC
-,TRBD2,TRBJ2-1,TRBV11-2,CASSRPRIAGGHLFF,TGTGCCAGCAGCCGCCCCAGGATAGCGGGGGGGCACCTGTTCTTC
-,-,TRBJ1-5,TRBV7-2,CASSQGTDSNQPQHF,TGTGCCAGCAGCCAGGGGACGGATAGCAATCAGCCCCAGCATTTT
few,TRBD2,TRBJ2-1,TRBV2,CASSEFGGGAHNEQFF,TGTGCCAGCAGTGAATTTGGCGGGGGGGCCCACAATGAGCAGTTCTTC
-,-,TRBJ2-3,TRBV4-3,CASSQAVGRPDTDTQYF,TGCGCCAGCAGCCAAGCTGTGGGCAGGCCCGACACAGATACGCAGTATTTT
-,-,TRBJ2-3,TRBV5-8,CASSLFLRVERDTQYF,TGTGCCAGCAGCTTGTTTTTGCGGGTCGAGAGGGATACGCAGTATTTT
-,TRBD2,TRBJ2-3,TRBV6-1,CASSEGTSGVGTDTQYF,TGTGCCAGCAGTGAAGGGACTAGCGGGGTGGGCACAGATACGCAGTATTTT
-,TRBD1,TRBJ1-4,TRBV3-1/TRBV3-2,CASSQASQGGEKLFF,TGTGCCAGCAGCCAAGCTTCACAGGGGGGTGAAAAACTGTTTTTT
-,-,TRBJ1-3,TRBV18,CASSPGRENTIYF,TGTGCCAGCTCACCAGGGCGCGAAAACACCATATATTTT
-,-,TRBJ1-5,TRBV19,CASSIEQGYQPQHF,TGTGCCAGTAGTATAGAGCAGGGCTATCAGCCCCAGCATTTT
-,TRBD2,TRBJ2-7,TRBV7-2,CASSYTGTSGGSYEQYF,TGTGCCAGCAGCTACACCGGGACTAGCGGGGGGAGCTACGAGCAGTACTTC
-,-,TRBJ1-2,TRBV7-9,CASSLDRADGYTF,TGTGCCAGCAGCTTAGACAGGGCCGATGGCTACACCTTC
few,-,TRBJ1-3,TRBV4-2,CASSQGLGGNTIYF,TGTGCCAGCAGCCAAGGCCTGGGCGGAAACACCATATATTTT
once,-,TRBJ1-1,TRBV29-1,CSTLTGYTEAFF,TGCAGCACGTTAACGGGGTACACTGAAGCTTTCTTT
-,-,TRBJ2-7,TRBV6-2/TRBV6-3,CASSYPLSYEQYF,TGTGCCAGCAGTTACCCACTCTCCTACGAGCAGTACTTC
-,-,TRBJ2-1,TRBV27,CASSPSGTVYNEQFF,TGTGCCAGCAGCCCCTCCGGGACTGTCTACAATGAGCAGTTCTTC
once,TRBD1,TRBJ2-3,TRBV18,CASSPPTGGGGTDTQYF,TGTGCCAGCTCACCCCCAACAGGGGGCGGAGGCACAGATACGCAGTATTTT
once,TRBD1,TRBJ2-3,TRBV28,CASSLSGGFTDTQYF,TGTGCCAGCAGTTTATCAGGGGGATTCACAGATACGCAGTATTTT
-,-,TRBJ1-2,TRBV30,CAWSAAQGLVGYTF,TGTGCCTGGAGTGCAGCCCAGGGGCTCGTAGGCTACACCTTC
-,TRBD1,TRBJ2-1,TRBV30,CAWSGGTGSNNEQFF,TGTGCCTGGAGTGGCGGGACAGGGTCCAACAATGAGCAGTTCTTC
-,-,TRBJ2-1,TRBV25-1,CASSGQFHEQFF,TGTGCCAGCAGTGGACAGTTCCATGAGCAGTTCTTC
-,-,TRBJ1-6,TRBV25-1,CASKSWQDNSPLHF,TGTGCCAGCAAGTCCTGGCAGGATAATTCACCCCTCCACTTT
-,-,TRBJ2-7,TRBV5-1,CASRPVQGYEQYF,TGCGCCAGCAGACCTGTCCAGGGCTACGAGCAGTACTTC
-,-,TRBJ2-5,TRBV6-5,CASRDNSGLETQYF,TGTGCCAGCAGAGATAATTCAGGCCTAGAGACCCAGTACTTC